This T cell receptor (beta chain) was captured in a study of response to subunit inactivated influenza vaccine. With 2 bases removed from V and 5 bases from J, the gap between germline ends came to 16 bases. CDR3 size: 16 residues. Germline loops: CDR1 SGHVS, CDR2 FQNEAQ. MiXCR, applied by TCRdb to the RT-PCR reads, yields one record per CDR3 protein. The sample contains about 160,000 distinct CDR3 sequences, under 13% of which appear only once. This clonotype occurred a few times. Antigen: not known. Study-wide points: There was a suggestion from the authors that each seasonal influenza vaccination recruits few new T cells.

The source was non-naive T cells sorted from PBMCs, collected more than 35 days after vaccination. The source of this sequence is a man aged 50 to 59 who received an inactivated influenza vaccine. The chain combines TRBV7-8 with TRBJ1-5, with TRBD1 as a possible D gene (6 bases). CDR3 in DNA: TGTGCCAGCAGCTTATTACTTGGACAGCTCCATCAGCCCCAGCATTTT. It is translated as CASSLLLGQLHQPQHF.